This T cell receptor beta chain was found in a study of cytomegalovirus exposure and HLA in healthy donors. Study-level findings and limits: Some TCR beta chains (roughly 150 of them) were listed as cytomegalovirus-associated. Earlier analysis yielded a pattern in which most TCR beta V segments were productive about 90% or about 30% of the time.

Both 60 Vbeta primers and 13 Jbeta primers went into the PCR. Sequenced by immunoSEQ multiplex PCR; TCRdb stores in-frame clones only, minus some. The repertoire holds about 90,000 clones, with under 80% as singletons. Concerning this clone: Its antigen is not known.

This CDR3 has 15 residues. The germline V gene encodes CDR1 SGHRS and CDR2 YFSETQ. V lost 5 bases to trimming and J lost 4 bases; unmatched junction nucleotides: 11. The material sequenced was PBMCs. This TCR derives from a man in his thirties or forties in good health and CMV-seropositive. This sequence joins TRBV5-1 and TRBJ2-5; 7 nucleotides line up with TRBD1. As DNA, the CDR3 is TGCGCCAGCAGTTCCGGGACAGCTCAAACAGAGACCCAGTACTTC. This gives the protein CASSSGTAQTETQYF.